This TCR beta chain stems from a study of cytomegalovirus exposure and HLA in healthy donors. Study-wide results and limits: TCR beta chains numbering some 160 were designated cytomegalovirus-associated.

Germline V gives CDR1 SGHRS, CDR2 YFSETQ. V was trimmed by 0 bases and J by 7 bases, leaving 13 bases between them. CDR3 size: 15 residues. Researchers ran the PCR with 60 Vbeta and 13 Jbeta primers. TCRdb keeps only in-frame clones here, not all; method: immunoSEQ multiplex PCR. The sample yields about 94,000 clones, 79% seen once. In the case of this clone: Its antigen is not identified.

The receptor was derived from a woman between 40 and 55 years old in good health and CMV-seronegative. The specimen sequenced was PBMCs. The chain joins TRBV5-1 to TRBJ1-4; no clear D. CDR3 protein: CASSLGGSGGEKLFF. CDR3 in DNA: TGCGCCAGCAGCTTGGGAGGGAGTGGAGGTGAAAAACTGTTTTTT.